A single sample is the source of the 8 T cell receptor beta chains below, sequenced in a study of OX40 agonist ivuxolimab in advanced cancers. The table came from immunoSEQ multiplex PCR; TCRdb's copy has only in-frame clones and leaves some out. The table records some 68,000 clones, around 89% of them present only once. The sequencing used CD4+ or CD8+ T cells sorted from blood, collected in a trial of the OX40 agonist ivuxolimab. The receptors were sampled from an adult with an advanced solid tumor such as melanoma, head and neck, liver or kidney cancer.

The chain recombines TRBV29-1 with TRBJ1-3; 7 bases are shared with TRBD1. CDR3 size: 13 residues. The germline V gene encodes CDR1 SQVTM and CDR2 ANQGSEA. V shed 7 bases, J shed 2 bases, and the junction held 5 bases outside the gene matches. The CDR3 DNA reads TGCAGCGGGCACAGGGGTCCTGGAAACACCATATATTTT. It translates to CSGHRGPGNTIYF.

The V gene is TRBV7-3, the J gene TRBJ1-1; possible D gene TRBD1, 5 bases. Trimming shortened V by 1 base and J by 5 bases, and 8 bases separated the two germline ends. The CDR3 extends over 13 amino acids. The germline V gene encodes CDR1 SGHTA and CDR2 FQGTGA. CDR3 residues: CASSLRQQTEAFF. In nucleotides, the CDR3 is TGTGCCAGCAGCTTAAGACAGCAGACTGAAGCTTTCTTT.

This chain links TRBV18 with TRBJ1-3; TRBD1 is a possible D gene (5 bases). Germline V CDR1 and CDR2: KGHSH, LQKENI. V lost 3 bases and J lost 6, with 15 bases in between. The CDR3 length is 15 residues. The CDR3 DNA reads TGTGCCAGCTCACCCCCCCCGGGGGTAGAAAACACCATATATTTT. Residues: CASSPPPGVENTIYF.

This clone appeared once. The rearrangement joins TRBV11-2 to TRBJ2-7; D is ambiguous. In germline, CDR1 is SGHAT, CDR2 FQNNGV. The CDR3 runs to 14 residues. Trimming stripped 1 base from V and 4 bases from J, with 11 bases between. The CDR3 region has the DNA TGTGCCAGCAGCTTAGTGGGATCTGCGTACGAGCAGTACTTC. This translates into CASSLVGSAYEQYF.

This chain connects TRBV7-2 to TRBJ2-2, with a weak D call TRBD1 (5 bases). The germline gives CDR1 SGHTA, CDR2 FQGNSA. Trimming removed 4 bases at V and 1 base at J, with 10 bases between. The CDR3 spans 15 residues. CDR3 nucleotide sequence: TGTGCCAGCAGCTCCAGACAGAGGAACACCGGGGAGCTGTTTTTT. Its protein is CASSSRQRNTGELFF.

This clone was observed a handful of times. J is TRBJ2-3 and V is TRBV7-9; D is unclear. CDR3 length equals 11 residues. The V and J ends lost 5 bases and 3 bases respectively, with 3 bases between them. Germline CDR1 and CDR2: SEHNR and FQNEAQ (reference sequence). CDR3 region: CASSTTDTQYF. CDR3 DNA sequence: TGTGCCAGCAGCACGACAGATACGCAGTATTTT.

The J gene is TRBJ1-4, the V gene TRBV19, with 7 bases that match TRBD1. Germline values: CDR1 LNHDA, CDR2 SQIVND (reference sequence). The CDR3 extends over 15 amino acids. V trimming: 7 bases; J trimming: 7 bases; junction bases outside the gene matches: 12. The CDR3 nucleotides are TGTGCCAGTACCCAGATCGGCAGGGGGTCTGAAAAACTGTTTTTT. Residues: CASTQIGRGSEKLFF.

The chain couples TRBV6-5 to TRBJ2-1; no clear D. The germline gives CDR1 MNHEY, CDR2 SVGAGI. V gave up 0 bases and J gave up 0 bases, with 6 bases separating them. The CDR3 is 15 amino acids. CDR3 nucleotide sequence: TGTGCCAGCAGTTACTCGCAGAGCTCCTACAATGAGCAGTTCTTC. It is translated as CASSYSQSSYNEQFF.